This T cell receptor (beta chain) was sequenced for a study of cytomegalovirus exposure and HLA in healthy donors. Study-wide findings and caveats: Being productive about 90% or about 30% of the time was typical of most TCR beta V segments in an earlier analysis. Only CMV serostatus was available as immune exposure information.

PCR involved 60 Vbeta and 13 Jbeta primers. Data came from immunoSEQ multiplex PCR; TCRdb stores just in-frame clones and leaves some out. The table lists some 150,000 clones, almost 80% of them singletons. The CDR3 extends over 14 amino acids. Germline V gives CDR1 SGHAT, CDR2 FQNNGV. Trimming cost V 5 bases and J 1 base; bases outside gene matches: 3. The table lists this clone with a few counts. Its antigen remains unidentified. The gene calls are TRBV11-2 and TRBJ1-1; 8 nucleotides line up with TRBD1. The sample taken for sequencing was PBMCs. The receptor was derived from a woman aged 50 to 60 in good health and CMV-seronegative. CDR3 sequence reads: CASSPDRANTEAFF. DNA of the CDR3: TGTGCCAGCAGCCCGGACAGGGCGAACACTGAAGCTTTCTTT.